One and the same sample provided the 19 T cell receptor beta chains below, sequenced in a study of blood T cell repertoires in COVID-19. The table came from immunoSEQ multiplex PCR; TCRdb's copy has only in-frame clones and leaves some out. This sample has around 390,000 clones, with 80% to 90% found just once. Sequencing was done on a sample of PBMCs or T cells enriched from blood (not recorded which). The receptor source for this set is a woman aged 45-65 years who had recovered from COVID-19.

The rearrangement joins TRBV2 to TRBJ2-1; D gene unclear. The V gene lost 6 bases and the J gene lost 9 bases, with 15 bases spanning the gap. This CDR3 has 13 amino acids. In germline, CDR1 is SNHLY, CDR2 FYNNEI. The CDR3 sequence: CASRTTASGEQFF. CDR3 nucleotide sequence: TGTGCCAGCAGGACCACAGCTTCCGGTGAGCAGTTCTTC. The full variable domain, rest sourced from reference TRBV2 and TRBJ2-1, is EPEVTQTPSHQVTQMGQEVILRCVPISNHLYFYWYRQILGQKVEFLVSFYNNEISEKSEIFDDQFSVERPDGSNFTLKIRSTKLEDSAMYFCASRTTASGEQFFGPGTRLTVL.

This chain connects TRBV4-1 to TRBJ2-5, with D possibly matching TRBD2 (6 bases). The CDR3 spans 15 residues. V lost 0 bases and J lost 5, with 13 bases in between. Germline values: CDR1 MGHRA, CDR2 YSYEKL. The CDR3 here is CASSQEGTYRETQYF. CDR3 nucleotide sequence: TGCGCCAGCAGCCAAGAGGGGACTTATAGGGAGACCCAGTACTTC.

The chain joins TRBV7-9 to TRBJ2-7; TRBD1 agrees at 9 bases. CDR1 is SEHNR and CDR2 is FQNEAQ in the germline V gene (reference sequence). V shed 5 bases and J 5 bases; nucleotides not matched to a gene: 10. This CDR3 spans 15 amino acids. CDR3 protein: CASSHGQGFFHEQYF. The CDR3 DNA follows: TGTGCCAGCAGCCACGGACAGGGGTTCTTCCACGAGCAGTACTTC. Variable domain in full (rest from reference TRBV7-9 and TRBJ2-7): DTGVSQNPRHKITKRGQNVTFRCDPISEHNRLYWYRQTLGQGPEFLTYFQNEAQLEKSRLLSDRFSAERPKGSFSTLEIQRTEQGDSAMYLCASSHGQGFFHEQYFGPGTRLTVT.

This rearrangement joins TRBV28 to TRBJ2-2, with 10 positions matching TRBD1. There are 15 residues in the CDR3. The trim removed 6 bases at V and 3 bases at J, leaving 4 bases unmatched. CDR1 and CDR2 from the germline V gene are MDHEN and SYDVKM. CDR3 protein: CASSTGQGDTGELFF. The CDR3 DNA reads as TGTGCCAGCAGCACCGGACAGGGGGACACCGGGGAGCTGTTTTTT.

V and J are TRBV6-1 and TRBJ2-3; 8 nucleotides agree with TRBD1. The germline gives CDR1 MNHNS, CDR2 SASEGT. V lost 3 bases, J lost 13 bases, and 3 bases stayed unmatched. The CDR3 is made up of 11 amino acids. The CDR3 loop reads CASSDDRGKYF. In DNA form, the CDR3 reads TGTGCCAGCAGTGACGACAGGGGAAAGTATTTT.

The V call is TRBV29-1, the J call TRBJ1-1; D unclear. CDR3 length: 13 amino acids. CDR1 is SQVTM and CDR2 is ANQGSEA in the germline V gene. Trimming pared 5 bases from V and 0 bases from J, leaving 10 bases between. The CDR3 coding sequence is TGCAGCGTTTCATCCAGGTTGAACACTGAAGCTTTCTTT. Protein sequence: CSVSSRLNTEAFF. The variable domain in full, completed from reference TRBV29-1 and TRBJ1-1, reads SAVISQKPSRDICQRGTSLTIQCQVDSQVTMMFWYRQQPGQSLTLIATANQGSEATYESGFVIDKFPISRPNLTFSTLTVSNMSPEDSSIYLCSVSSRLNTEAFFGQGTRLTVV.

This chain uses TRBV7-2 with TRBJ1-2; a weak D match, TRBD1 (6 bases). The CDR3 totals 14 residues. Trimming removed 5 bases from V and 7 bases from J, with 17 bases in between. From germline, CDR1 is SGHTA and CDR2 FQGNSA. CDR3: CASSPLGQRGGYTF. The DNA of the CDR3 is TGTGCCAGCAGCCCCCTTGGACAGAGGGGTGGCTACACCTTC.

The chain links TRBV6-1 to TRBJ2-7; 7 bases align to TRBD1. In germline, CDR1 is MNHNS, CDR2 SASEGT. The CDR3 contains 17 residues. V lost 1 base, J lost 5 bases, and 14 bases stayed unmatched. CDR3 DNA sequence: TGTGCCAGCAGTGAAGGAGGGTGGCAGGGGGTCCCCAACGAGCAGTACTTC. Protein: CASSEGGWQGVPNEQYF.

The chain recombines TRBV2 with TRBJ1-1, with no clear D. The CDR3 loop spans 13 amino acids. Germline V gene lookup returns CDR1 SNHLY and CDR2 FYNNEI. V gave up 6 bases and J gave up 4 bases, with 12 bases separating them. This CDR3 reads CASRVLTGTEAFF. In DNA form, the CDR3 reads TGTGCCAGCAGGGTACTGACGGGCACTGAAGCTTTCTTT.

This sequence joins TRBV28 and TRBJ1-5; the D gene is possibly TRBD1 (5 bases). The CDR3 length is 14 residues. From germline, CDR1 is MDHEN and CDR2 SYDVKM. V was shortened by 2 bases and J by 3 bases, with 8 bases between the two germline ends. CDR3 loop: CASSLGANNQPQHF. CDR3 sequence (DNA): TGTGCCAGCAGTTTAGGGGCTAACAATCAGCCCCAGCATTTT.

Here the CDR3 DNA reads TGTGCCACCAGTGATGCGACAGGGTCGGTCAATGAGCAGTTCTTC. This translates into CATSDATGSVNEQFF. This sequence joins TRBV24-1 and TRBJ2-1, with 7 bases matching TRBD1. This CDR3 contains 15 residues. In germline, CDR1 is KGHDR, CDR2 SFDVKD. The trim removed 3 bases at V and 6 bases at J, leaving 7 bases unmatched.

The gene calls are TRBV28 and TRBJ1-6; the match to TRBD1 covers 11 bases. The J segment lost 9 bases and the V segment lost 6 bases, leaving 4 bases of the junction unmatched. Germline CDR1 MDHEN, CDR2 SYDVKM. The CDR3 loop spans 14 amino acids. The CDR3 protein is CASSSGQGVSPLHF. The CDR3, as DNA: TGTGCCAGCAGCTCGGGACAGGGGGTTTCACCCCTCCACTTT.

The chain couples TRBV7-9 to TRBJ1-2, with 7 bases matching TRBD1. After removal of 3 bases from V and 8 bases from J, the junction contained 12 bases not matched to a gene. This CDR3 region has 15 residues. From germline, CDR1 is SEHNR and CDR2 FQNEAQ (reference sequence). In nucleotides, the CDR3 is TGTGCCAGCAGCTTTGGAGACAGGGACTTTTGGGGCTACACCTTC. It is translated as CASSFGDRDFWGYTF.

This chain joins TRBV19 and TRBJ1-1; D may be TRBD1 (5 bases). Trimming removed 4 bases from V and 4 bases from J, with 10 bases in between. The CDR3 is 13 amino acids. Per germline, CDR1 LNHDA and CDR2 SQIVND (reference sequence). The CDR3 DNA reads TGTGCCAGTAGTAATCAGGGTTTCACTGAAGCTTTCTTT. Translating it yields CASSNQGFTEAFF.

J is TRBJ1-6 and V is TRBV18, with 7 positions matching TRBD1. The CDR3 contains 13 residues. Germline CDR1 reads KGHSH; CDR2 reads LQKENI. Unmatched junction bases numbered 6, after V lost 7 bases and J lost 9 bases. The CDR3 sequence is CASLGQDPSPLHF. CDR3 nucleotide sequence: TGTGCCAGCTTAGGACAGGATCCTTCACCCCTCCACTTT.

The CDR3 loop reads CASSLSGTEAFF. The CDR3 DNA follows: TGTGCCAGCAGCCTGAGCGGTACTGAAGCTTTCTTT. The chain uses TRBV3-1 (or the pseudogene TRBV3-2) and TRBJ1-1; D is undetermined. Germline lookup yields CDR1 LGHDT and CDR2 YNNKEL (reference sequence). Trimming shortened V by 4 bases and J by 5 bases, and 8 bases separated the two germline ends. The CDR3 runs to 12 residues.

This chain uses TRBV6-5 with TRBJ1-1; 9 bases map to TRBD1. With 6 bases clipped from V and 8 bases from J, the junction kept 10 bases outside the gene matches. The CDR3 contains 14 residues. Looked up from germline, CDR1 is MNHEY and CDR2 is SVGAGI. The CDR3 loop is CASSQGTGHLEAFF. DNA for the CDR3: TGTGCCAGCAGCCAAGGGACAGGGCACTTGGAAGCTTTCTTT.

This chain links TRBV3-1 (or the pseudogene TRBV3-2) with TRBJ1-2; tentative D call: TRBD1 (5 bases). CDR1 is LGHDT and CDR2 is YNNKEL in the germline V gene (reference sequence). Trimming removed 3 bases from V and 4 bases from J, with 15 bases in between. The CDR3 runs 15 residues. CDR3 sequence (DNA): TGTGCCAGCAGCCATTTTCGTGGGGCGGCCTATGGCTACACCTTC. Its translation: CASSHFRGAAYGYTF.

The gene calls are TRBV3-1 (or the pseudogene TRBV3-2) and TRBJ2-7; 8 bases are a match to TRBD2. J gave up 0 bases and V 3 bases, and 7 bases lay outside the gene matches. Germline CDR1 LGHDT, CDR2 YNNKEL (reference sequence). This CDR3 is 16 amino acids long. The CDR3, as DNA: TGTGCCAGCAGCCAGCGTAGCGGGGCCCTCTCCTACGAGCAGTACTTC. It codes for CASSQRSGALSYEQYF.